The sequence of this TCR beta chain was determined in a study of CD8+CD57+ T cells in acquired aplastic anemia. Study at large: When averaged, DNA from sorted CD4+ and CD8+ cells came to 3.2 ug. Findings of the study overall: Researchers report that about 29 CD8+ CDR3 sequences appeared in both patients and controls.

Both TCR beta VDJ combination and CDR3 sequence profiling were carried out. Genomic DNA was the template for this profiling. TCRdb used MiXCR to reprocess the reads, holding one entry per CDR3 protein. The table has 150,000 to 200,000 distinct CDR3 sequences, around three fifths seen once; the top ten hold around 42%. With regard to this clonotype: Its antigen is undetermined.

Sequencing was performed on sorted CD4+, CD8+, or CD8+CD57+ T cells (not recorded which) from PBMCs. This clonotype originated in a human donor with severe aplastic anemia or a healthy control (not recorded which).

The CDR3 sequence is CASGVNLNQPQHF. DNA of the CDR3: TGTGCCTCCGGGGTAAACCTCAATCAGCCCCAGCATTTT. The chain has TRBV15 and TRBJ1-5; no definite D call. The CDR3 spans 13 residues. Germline values: CDR1 LNHNV, CDR2 YYDKDF (reference sequence). The V end lost 11 bases, the J end lost 3 bases, and 14 bases lay between the germline ends.